This T cell receptor beta chain was sequenced in a study of T cell responses to AZD1222 COVID-19 vaccine (dated by TCRdb to the early 2020s). For the study in its entirety: A total of over 230 trial participants underwent TCR sequencing, of whom under 220 had received two doses of AZD1222 and about 25 had received two doses of the MenACWY control vaccine. Trial participants were enrolled by age into 18-55, 56-69 and 70-plus year subgroups, with 148, 28 and 57 TCR-sequenced participants respectively.

The time point label, read with the paper, signifies: baseline before first vaccination. The treatment or condition label, read with the paper, signifies: meningococcal conjugate vaccine given as trial control. Vaccinee samples were obtained from the UK trials COV001 and COV002, which included a single-blind randomized controlled phase 2/3 trial of AZD1222 (ChAdOx1 nCoV-19) in healthy adults. Trial participant PBMC samples were collected at day 0 and day 28 after the second dose for TCRbeta chain sequencing. The CDR3 regions of human TCRbeta chains were analyzed by immunosequencing. From the authors' description of their analysis: TCRs in the repertoires were compared against a reference library of SARS-CoV-2-specific TCRs that had been generated with the MIRA antigen-specificity platform. Breadth meant the fraction of unique TCRs that were SARS-CoV-2-associated, whereas depth meant the fraction of total T cells that were SARS-CoV-2-associated. Using the MIRA data, each spike-specific TCR was assigned both to the spike region to which the TCR was reactive and to a CD4 or CD8 class. Log10-transformed breadth and depth values were compared by one-way ANOVA with Sidak's multiple comparisons tests. Entries here come from immuneACCESS through TCRdb and include only in-frame sequences with V and J called. Some clones fail to appear in such tables; in the studies checked, an unresolved V gene covers under half of the shortfall, and the cause of the remainder is unknown. That table supplies the V and J calls and clone size; D and trimming were determined from the DNA. Counted in this sample were about 93,000 clones; about nine tenths of them appeared once. The ten largest clones take up 2.8% of the sample.

Overall study results and their limits: No day 14 peak-response samples were available, so repertoires were characterized only after the peak T cell response. Only five or six AZD1222 recipients were SARS-CoV-2 seropositive at baseline, limiting conclusions about previously exposed vaccinees. The whole spike protein was spanned by vaccine-associated CD4 TCRs, and dominant responses were seen in regions 160-218 and 743-854. Reportedly, close to half of the unique spike-specific TCRs recognized epitopes lying outside the regions that are mutated in the B.1.351 and B.1.1.7 variants. After two AZD1222 doses, spike-specific TCR breadth and depth were significantly higher than at day 0 and than in MenACWY recipients. Participants were mostly white British, with more females than males. The authors suggested clonal diversity may have been underestimated. In the small 56-69-year group, the increase in depth fell short of significance, most likely because of low power.

Note on this clone: The specificity of this receptor is unknown. The sample holds no much larger clone one base away, and base qualities are not on file. Other DNA sequences in the same sample also yield this CDR3.

Counted from cysteine to phenylalanine, this CDR3 has 13 amino acids. Just the 39-base CDR3 DNA is kept, in frame starting at base 1. V and J are truncated by 3 bases and 1 base respectively, leaving an intervening sequence of 6 bases. The CDR1 and CDR2 encoded by the germline V gene are MDHEN and SYDVKM. This chain is built from TRBV28 and TRBJ1-1; no D gene can be assigned with confidence. The sequence was obtained from an adult in good health. The source material was peripheral blood, sampled on day 0 of MenACWY control vaccination. The CDR3 amino acid sequence is: CASSFPGNTEAFF. The DNA sequence is TGTGCCAGCAGTTTTCCGGGGAACACTGAAGCTTTCTTT.